A selection of T cell receptor beta chains follows, all from one sample in a study of T cell responses to AZD1222 COVID-19 vaccine. Produced via immunoSEQ multiplex PCR; TCRdb's table is partial and in-frame only. The sample lists some 150,000 clones; approximately 86% were seen once. Sequencing used peripheral blood, obtained 28 days after the second AZD1222 dose. All receptors derive from an adult who received the AZD1222 COVID-19 vaccine. The CDR3 runs from the conserved cysteine through the conserved F or W. The order of the fields is CDR3 DNA, CDR3 protein, J gene, D gene, V gene, clone size. D genes are given only for firm matches. Size tells how often a clone was seen (once, few, many) or the class of an expanded clone, and some rows leave it out.

TGTGCCAGTAGTGAGACAGGGGGCGCGATTAACTATGGCTACACCTTC | CASSETGGAINYGYTF | TRBJ1-2 | TRBD1 | TRBV19 | NA
TGTGCCACCAGTAGAGGGGGGGTAGTATACAATGAGCAGTTCTTC | CATSRGGVVYNEQFF | TRBJ2-1 | NA | TRBV15 | NA
TGTGCCAGTAGTGCGGGACAGATGGTCTATGGCTACACCTTC | CASSAGQMVYGYTF | TRBJ1-2 | TRBD1 | TRBV19 | NA
TGTGCCAGCAGTTTCCGTGGTAACGAGCAGTACTTC | CASSFRGNEQYF | TRBJ2-7 | NA | TRBV12-3/TRBV12-4 | NA
TGTGCCAGCAGCCAAGATGCGGTAGCGGGGACCCACAATGAGCAGTTCTTC | CASSQDAVAGTHNEQFF | TRBJ2-1 | TRBD2 | TRBV3-1/TRBV3-2 | once
TGTGCCAGTAGTCCGGACAGGATAGCCTACGAGCAGTACTTC | CASSPDRIAYEQYF | TRBJ2-7 | TRBD1 | TRBV19 | NA
TGTGCCAGTAGTATAGATCAGGAGGGCGGGGGTTACAATGAGCAGTTCTTC | CASSIDQEGGGYNEQFF | TRBJ2-1 | TRBD2 | TRBV19 | once
TGTGCCAGCAGCCCCGGGACAGGTTTCAATGAGCAGTTCTTC | CASSPGTGFNEQFF | TRBJ2-1 | TRBD1 | TRBV11-2 | NA
TGTGCCAGCAGTGGTGATGGCACCGGGGAGCTGTTTTTT | CASSGDGTGELFF | TRBJ2-2 | NA | TRBV2 | NA
TGTGCCAGCAGCTTGACTAGCGGGAGTGGGATGGAGACCCAGTACTTC | CASSLTSGSGMETQYF | TRBJ2-5 | TRBD2 | TRBV13 | NA
TGTGCCAGCAGCCCAGGGACAGAAACCCTCATAGCCAAAAACATTCAGTACTTC | CASSPGTETLIAKNIQYF | TRBJ2-4 | TRBD1 | TRBV3-1/TRBV3-2 | NA
TGTGCCAGCAGTCCGAGGATGGCGGGAGATTCGAACACCGGGGAGCTGTTTTTT | CASSPRMAGDSNTGELFF | TRBJ2-2 | TRBD2 | TRBV28 | NA
TGTGCCAGCAGCTTAGCGCCGGCGGGGGGGGTCTACGAGCAGTACTTC | CASSLAPAGGVYEQYF | TRBJ2-7 | TRBD2 | TRBV7-2 | NA
TGCAGCTTAAGACTAGCGGGAGCATACAATGAGCAGTTCTTC | CSLRLAGAYNEQFF | TRBJ2-1 | TRBD2 | TRBV29-1 | NA
TGTGCCAGCAGCCAGTTACAGGGGAATGAGCAGTTCTTC | CASSQLQGNEQFF | TRBJ2-1 | TRBD1 | TRBV3-1/TRBV3-2 | NA
TGTGCCTGGAGTCCTGTCTGGCCCCATGGCTACACCTTC | CAWSPVWPHGYTF | TRBJ1-2 | NA | TRBV30 | NA
TGCGCCAGCCTTGCCTTGGACAGGGCACGCGAGCAGTACTTC | CASLALDRAREQYF | TRBJ2-7 | TRBD1 | TRBV10-2 | NA
TGTGCCAGTACCCGCTTCGACGGAGAATTCGAACCCCAGCATTTT | CASTRFDGEFEPQHF | TRBJ1-5 | NA | TRBV19 | NA
TGTGCCAGCAGGACGGACGGGGGGAACACCGGGGAGCTGTTTTTT | CASRTDGGNTGELFF | TRBJ2-2 | NA | TRBV2 | NA
TGTGCCAGCAGCCCGGACAGGGCCGCAGATACGCAGTATTTT | CASSPDRAADTQYF | TRBJ2-3 | TRBD1 | TRBV5-4 | NA
TGTGCCGGGGCATCAAGCACAGATACGCAGTATTTT | CAGASSTDTQYF | TRBJ2-3 | NA | TRBV2 | once
TGCGCCAGCAGTGGGACAGGGAACACCGGGGAGCTGTTTTTT | CASSGTGNTGELFF | TRBJ2-2 | TRBD1 | TRBV10-1 | NA
TGTGCCAGCAGTATCACAGGTGACTCTGGAAACACCATATATTTT | CASSITGDSGNTIYF | TRBJ1-3 | NA | TRBV6-1 | NA
TGCGCCAGCAGCTTACCCCCGGGACAGGGCACCTACGAGCAGTACTTC | CASSLPPGQGTYEQYF | TRBJ2-7 | TRBD1 | TRBV5-1 | NA
TGTGCCAGCAGCTTCGCCCGGGACAGGGGGCTTGGAGCTTTCTTT | CASSFARDRGLGAFF | TRBJ1-1 | TRBD1 | TRBV5-5 | NA
TGTGCCAGCAGCTTAGGGGGCGGGAACGCGAACACCGGGGAGCTGTTTTTT | CASSLGGGNANTGELFF | TRBJ2-2 | NA | TRBV7-8 | NA
TGTGCCAGCAGCTTAGGGGTCGCCTACGAGCAGTACTTC | CASSLGVAYEQYF | TRBJ2-7 | NA | TRBV11-3 | NA
TGTGCCAGCAGTTTAAGGTCGGTGAGCTCCTATAATTCACCCCTCCACTTT | CASSLRSVSSYNSPLHF | TRBJ1-6 | NA | TRBV27 | NA
TGTGCCAGCAGTGCGAGCCGCGGGAGGCGCAATGAGCAGTTCTTC | CASSASRGRRNEQFF | TRBJ2-1 | TRBD2 | TRBV6-1 | NA
TGTGCCAGCAGTTTCCCGACTAGCGGGGGCCCGTACGAGCAGTACTTC | CASSFPTSGGPYEQYF | TRBJ2-7 | TRBD2 | TRBV28 | NA
TGTGCCAGCAGCACTAGGTATCAGCGGGGGGACAAAGAGACCCAGTACTTC | CASSTRYQRGDKETQYF | TRBJ2-5 | TRBD2 | TRBV27 | NA
TGTGCCAGCAGCGTAGTTACGAACACCGGGGAGCTGTTTTTT | CASSVVTNTGELFF | TRBJ2-2 | NA | TRBV9 | NA
TGCGCCAGCAGCTTAATCCGCGGCGGCTACACCTTC | CASSLIRGGYTF | TRBJ1-2 | NA | TRBV5-1 | NA
TGTGCCAGCAGCTTGGACAGGGGAGGTAATTCACCCCTCCACTTT | CASSLDRGGNSPLHF | TRBJ1-6 | TRBD1 | TRBV5-7 | NA
TGTGCCAGCAGTTCCCTCCGAGCGAGCGGGGTCCAAGAGACCCAGTACTTC | CASSSLRASGVQETQYF | TRBJ2-5 | TRBD2 | TRBV28 | NA
TGTGCCACCGGGGAGAACACTGAAGCTTTCTTT | CATGENTEAFF | TRBJ1-1 | NA | TRBV15 | NA
TGTGCCAGCAGCCGGGGGGGACAGACTGGAAACACCATATATTTT | CASSRGGQTGNTIYF | TRBJ1-3 | TRBD1 | TRBV4-2 | NA
TGCAGTGCTCGTGGGAGGGCTAGGACAGATACGCAGTATTTT | CSARGRARTDTQYF | TRBJ2-3 | TRBD2 | TRBV20-1 | NA
TGCAGTGCTTGGGACACCCCTGAGCAGTTCTTC | CSAWDTPEQFF | TRBJ2-1 | NA | TRBV20-1 | NA
TGTGCCAGCAGAAAGGCCAATGGAAACACCATATATTTT | CASRKANGNTIYF | TRBJ1-3 | NA | TRBV27 | few
TGCGCCAGCAGCCAAGTTGGGCAGGGGGGTGGTATCGGGCAGTTCTTC | CASSQVGQGGGIGQFF | TRBJ2-1 | NA | TRBV4-1 | NA
TGTGCCAGCAGTCCCGACAGGGCAGTAGAGACCCAGTACTTC | CASSPDRAVETQYF | TRBJ2-5 | TRBD1 | TRBV6-5 | NA
TGTGCCAGCAGCGTAGAGGGGGGGAGTACTGAAGCTTTCTTT | CASSVEGGSTEAFF | TRBJ1-1 | NA | TRBV9 | NA
TGTGCCAGCAGCTTAGACGGGACCACTGGAAACACCATATATTTT | CASSLDGTTGNTIYF | TRBJ1-3 | NA | TRBV7-2 | few
TGCAGTGCTAGTCCAGGGGCCACTGAAGCTTTCTTT | CSASPGATEAFF | TRBJ1-1 | NA | TRBV20-1 | NA
TGTGCCAGCAGCCCGCGGGGGGCCCTAGTGGTAGATACGCAGTATTTT | CASSPRGALVVDTQYF | TRBJ2-3 | TRBD2 | TRBV3-1/TRBV3-2 | NA